A single sample is the source of the 30 T cell receptor beta chains below, sequenced in a study of CD8 T cells in ankylosing spondylitis. TCRdb called the 5' RACE reads again in MiXCR, with one record for every CDR3 protein. Of fewer than 500,000 distinct CDR3 sequences listed, about 20% are singletons. For these TCRs, the target antigens are not known. General study points: Blood of patients with ankylosing spondylitis appeared to be characterized by a TCR beta motif of roughly eight highly homologous variants.

What was sequenced was blood, either unsorted or a sorted T cell fraction (not recorded which). These receptors all come from a male donor with ankylosing spondylitis.

The chain employs TRBV6-5 and TRBJ1-2, with 10 bases aligning to TRBD1. This CDR3 has 15 residues. Germline-derived CDR1 and CDR2 are MNHEY and SVGAGI. Trimming took 5 bases from V and 8 from J; bases not matched to a gene: 11. The CDR3 here is CASSTWDRGPEGYTF. DNA of the CDR3: TGTGCCAGCAGTACTTGGGACAGGGGCCCCGAAGGCTACACCTTC.

J is TRBJ2-7 and V is TRBV6-4; 8 nucleotides match TRBD2. The CDR3 is made up of 16 amino acids. V shed 1 base and J 3 bases; nucleotides not matched to a gene: 8. The germline V gene has CDR1 MRHNA and CDR2 SNTAGT. CDR3 loop: CASSDFPGGPNYEQYF. CDR3 in DNA: TGTGCCAGCAGTGACTTCCCGGGAGGGCCTAACTACGAGCAGTACTTC.

This clonotype was observed a few times. V is TRBV3-1 and J is TRBJ2-7, with unresolved D. Germline V gene lookup returns CDR1 LGHDT and CDR2 YNNKEL (reference sequence). This CDR3 region has 14 residues. The V end was cut by 0 bases, the J end by 5 bases, with 11 bases between. CDR3 sequence: CASSQDLRPDEQYF. The CDR3 nucleotides read TGTGCCAGCAGCCAAGATCTACGACCGGACGAGCAGTACTTC.

The table lists this clonotype with a few counts. The chain recombines TRBV19 with TRBJ1-1; no firm D call. Germline CDR1 and CDR2: LNHDA and SQIVND (reference sequence). V shed 1 base and J shed 7 bases, with 13 bases lying between them. The CDR3 consists of 14 residues. The CDR3, as DNA: TGTGCCAGTAGTATAGTCGGTAGGGCGGATGAAGCTTTCTTT. Encoded protein: CASSIVGRADEAFF. The full variable domain, with the rest looked up from reference TRBV19 and TRBJ1-1, is DGGITQSPKYLFRKEGQNVTLSCEQNLNHDAMYWYRQDPGQGLRLIYYSQIVNDFQKGDIAEGYSVSREKKESFPLTVTSAQKNPTAFYLCASSIVGRADEAFFGQGTRLTVV.

The rearrangement uses TRBV7-2 and TRBJ2-1; 7 bases line up with TRBD2. Germline CDR1 is SGHTA and CDR2 is FQGNSA. The J segment lost 4 bases and the V segment lost 1 base, leaving 4 bases of the junction unmatched. The CDR3 spans 15 residues. This chain's CDR3 is CASSLVTGGYNEQFF. CDR3 nucleotide sequence: TGTGCCAGCAGCTTAGTGACGGGAGGTTACAATGAGCAGTTCTTC.

This clonotype was observed at least ten times. The rearrangement links TRBV29-1 to TRBJ2-5; no clear D. Per germline, CDR1 SQVTM and CDR2 ANQGSEA. Trimming shortened V by 8 bases and J by 1 base, and 11 bases separated the two germline ends. This CDR3 comprises 12 residues. As DNA, the CDR3 is TGCAGCACCAGGCCGGGCCAAGAGACCCAGTACTTC. This encodes CSTRPGQETQYF.

This clonotype appeared many times. The chain combines TRBV5-1 with TRBJ2-3; D uncertain. From germline, CDR1 is SGHRS and CDR2 YFSETQ. This CDR3 comprises 12 residues. V dropped 1 base and J dropped 5 bases, with 5 bases sitting between them. CDR3 in DNA: TGCGCCAGCAGCTTGCTCAGAGATACGCAGTATTTT. Its translation is CASSLLRDTQYF.

V and J are TRBV20-1 and TRBJ2-1, with 8 bases matching TRBD2. The CDR3 has 15 amino acids. Unmatched junction bases numbered 10, after V lost 5 bases and J lost 4 bases. Germline V gene sequence: CDR1 DFQATT, CDR2 SNEGSKA (reference sequence). Here the CDR3 reads CSAPLSSGAYNEQFF. In nucleotides, the CDR3 is TGCAGTGCTCCCCTCAGTAGCGGGGCTTACAATGAGCAGTTCTTC.

The chain joins TRBV4-3 to TRBJ2-1; 9 positions match TRBD2. Germline V gene lookup returns CDR1 LGHNA and CDR2 YSLEER. The CDR3 loop spans 15 amino acids. V was clipped by 2 bases and J by 3 bases; unmatched bases: 2. The CDR3 here is CASSQLAGIYNEQFF. In nucleotides, the CDR3 is TGCGCCAGCAGCCAACTAGCGGGAATCTACAATGAGCAGTTCTTC.

V gene TRBV12-3 or TRBV12-4 combines with J gene TRBJ2-1; no clear D. Trimming took 2 bases from V and 7 from J, leaving 6 bases between them. The CDR3 covers 12 residues. This chain's CDR3 is CASSLKINEQFF. CDR3 DNA: TGTGCCAGCAGTTTAAAAATAAATGAGCAGTTCTTC.

In its sample, this clonotype ranks as medium-sized. This sequence joins TRBV29-1 and TRBJ2-1, with a tentative D call TRBD1 (5 bases). Germline-derived CDR1 and CDR2 are SQVTM and ANQGSEA. V gave up 3 bases and J gave up 4 bases, with 10 bases separating them. CDR3 length: 13 amino acids. CDR3 DNA sequence: TGCAGCGTTGACGTCCGGACATACAATGAGCAGTTCTTC. Its protein product is CSVDVRTYNEQFF.

This sequence joins TRBV24-1 and TRBJ2-1; D not certain. Trimming cost V 1 base and J 0 bases, with 9 bases left between them. The CDR3 covers 16 residues. Per the germline V gene, CDR1 is KGHDR and CDR2 is SFDVKD. The CDR3 nucleotides read TGTGCCACCAGTGATTTTAGTAATAGCTCCTACAATGAGCAGTTCTTC. It encodes CATSDFSNSSYNEQFF.

There are a few counts of this clonotype. The chain links TRBV5-1 to TRBJ2-1, with D possibly being TRBD2 (6 bases). In germline, CDR1 is SGHRS, CDR2 YFSETQ. This CDR3 region has 16 residues. Trimming left V 5 bases short and J 9 bases short, with 24 bases between. The CDR3 reads CASSLPRGGGPSEQFF. As DNA, the CDR3 is TGCGCCAGCAGTCTCCCCCGTGGGGGAGGCCCCAGTGAGCAGTTCTTC. The whole variable domain, remainder taken from reference TRBV5-1 and TRBJ2-1, is KAGVTQTPRYLIKTRGQQVTLSCSPISGHRSVSWYQQTPGQGLQFLFEYFSETQRNKGNFPGRFSGRQFSNSRSEMNVSTLELGDSALYLCASSLPRGGGPSEQFFGPGTRLTVL.

V usage is TRBV7-2 and J usage is TRBJ2-1, with D possibly matching TRBD1 (5 bases). This CDR3 region has 15 residues. The V end was cut by 6 bases, the J end by 5 bases, with 17 bases between. Germline V gene sequence: CDR1 SGHTA, CDR2 FQGNSA. The CDR3: CASRPTVQGHNEQFF. CDR3 nucleotides: TGTGCCAGCAGGCCGACAGTCCAAGGGCACAATGAGCAGTTCTTC.

This clonotype showed up many times. This rearrangement joins TRBV20-1 to TRBJ2-3, with a tentative D call TRBD1 (6 bases). V was clipped by 0 bases and J by 0 bases, with 13 bases between them. Germline CDR1 reads DFQATT; CDR2 reads SNEGSKA (reference sequence). The CDR3 runs 16 residues. The CDR3 nucleotides are TGCAGTGCTAGAGATGGGGGCAGGATAAGCACAGATACGCAGTATTTT. Encoded protein: CSARDGGRISTDTQYF.

This clonotype was detected a few times. The genes are TRBV5-1 and TRBJ2-5, with 11 bases aligning to TRBD2. This CDR3 is built from 15 residues. Germline lookup yields CDR1 SGHRS and CDR2 YFSETQ. The V and J ends lost 4 bases and 4 bases, in that order; junction bases with no gene match: 6. Here the CDR3 reads CASSGGTSGVETQYF. The CDR3 DNA reads as TGCGCCAGCAGCGGCGGGACTAGCGGCGTAGAGACCCAGTACTTC.

This chain connects TRBV20-1 to TRBJ2-5; TRBD1 might be the D (5 bases). Trimming took off 1 base at V and 4 bases at J, with 10 bases between the two ends. This CDR3 has 13 residues. Germline V gives CDR1 DFQATT, CDR2 SNEGSKA (reference sequence). CDR3 loop: CSARGPGPETQYF. Written as DNA, the CDR3 is TGCAGTGCTAGAGGTCCAGGGCCAGAGACCCAGTACTTC.

The V gene is TRBV5-4, the J gene TRBJ2-4; a possible D gene is TRBD1 (6 bases). Germline V CDR1 and CDR2: SGHNT, YYREEE (reference sequence). Trimming shortened V by 0 bases and J by 4 bases, and 11 bases separated the two germline ends. This CDR3 comprises 15 residues. In DNA form, the CDR3 reads TGTGCCAGCAGCTTGGGGCCTACAGGGAAAAACATTCAGTACTTC. Translated: CASSLGPTGKNIQYF.

This clonotype was seen at least ten times. The CDR3 DNA reads TGCGCCAGCAGCTTGGCCGTGAACACCGGGGAGCTGTTTTTT. This gives the protein CASSLAVNTGELFF. The V and J genes are TRBV5-1 and TRBJ2-2; D is ambiguous. V lost 0 bases and J 1 base, leaving 4 bases between the germline ends. CDR3 length: 14 amino acids. Germline-derived CDR1 and CDR2 are SGHRS and YFSETQ.

V and J are TRBV6-2 or TRBV6-3 and TRBJ2-1; no reliable D call. This CDR3 comprises 13 residues. V was trimmed by 4 bases and J by 6 bases, leaving 10 bases between them. Germline lookup yields CDR1 MNHEY and CDR2 SVGEGT. The CDR3 region has the DNA TGTGCCAGCAGTTCAGGACGGCGCAATGAGCAGTTCTTC. Amino acids: CASSSGRRNEQFF.

This clonotype was observed a few times. This chain links TRBV27 with TRBJ1-5; 11 bases map to TRBD1. The CDR3 totals 21 residues. J lost 1 base, V lost 2 bases, and 16 bases had no gene match. Germline CDR1 reads MNHEY; CDR2 reads SMNVEV (reference sequence). The CDR3 protein is CASSLMGGTGGSLLSNQPQHF. The CDR3 DNA reads TGTGCCAGCAGTTTAATGGGGGGGACAGGGGGTTCCCTTTTGAGCAATCAGCCCCAGCATTTT.

This clonotype was seen only a few times. J is TRBJ2-3 and V is TRBV3-1, with D unclear. V lost 1 base and J lost 6, with 14 bases in between. The CDR3 has 15 residues. Looked up from germline, CDR1 is LGHDT and CDR2 is YNNKEL (reference sequence). This CDR3 reads CASSQVHVVADTQYF. The CDR3 bases are TGTGCCAGCAGCCAAGTACATGTTGTGGCGGATACGCAGTATTTT.

This rearrangement joins TRBV5-1 to TRBJ2-2; maybe TRBD1 (5 bases). V was trimmed by 0 bases and J by 6 bases, leaving 9 bases between them. Germline assignment: CDR1 SGHRS and CDR2 YFSETQ. The CDR3 is 14 amino acids. Written as DNA, the CDR3 is TGCGCCAGCAGCTTGGCCAGGGTTTCCGGGGAGCTGTTTTTT. The encoded protein is CASSLARVSGELFF. Combining the CDR3 with reference TRBV5-1 and TRBJ2-2 gives the whole variable domain KAGVTQTPRYLIKTRGQQVTLSCSPISGHRSVSWYQQTPGQGLQFLFEYFSETQRNKGNFPGRFSGRQFSNSRSEMNVSTLELGDSALYLCASSLARVSGELFFGEGSRLTVL.

The gene calls are TRBV5-1 and TRBJ2-3; the match to TRBD2 covers 11 bases. V lost 4 bases, J lost 0 bases, and 4 bases stayed unmatched. Germline-derived CDR1 and CDR2 are SGHRS and YFSETQ. The CDR3 has 16 residues. Here the CDR3 DNA reads TGCGCCAGCAGCCCGGGACTAGCGGAGAGCACAGATACGCAGTATTTT. Amino acids: CASSPGLAESTDTQYF. Variable domain in full (rest from reference TRBV5-1 and TRBJ2-3): KAGVTQTPRYLIKTRGQQVTLSCSPISGHRSVSWYQQTPGQGLQFLFEYFSETQRNKGNFPGRFSGRQFSNSRSEMNVSTLELGDSALYLCASSPGLAESTDTQYFGPGTRLTVL.

The CDR3 loop is CASSPAETGQALSTGELFF. CDR3 sequence (DNA): TGTGCCAGCAGTCCCGCTGAAACGGGACAGGCATTAAGCACCGGGGAGCTGTTTTTT. This chain uses TRBV7-3 with TRBJ2-2, with 8 bases fitting TRBD1. The germline V gene has CDR1 SGHTA and CDR2 FQGTGA. After removal of 6 bases from V and 4 bases from J, the junction contained 19 bases not matched to a gene. The CDR3 extends over 19 amino acids.

This clonotype came up a few times. The V call is TRBV20-1, the J call TRBJ2-4; D could derive from TRBD1 or TRBD2 (6 bases each). This CDR3 has 15 residues. Germline CDR1 and CDR2: DFQATT and SNEGSKA (reference sequence). V lost 4 bases and J lost 8, with 21 bases in between. DNA of the CDR3: TGCAGTGCTATAGGGGGGTTTAGCCAACAGGACATTCAGTACTTC. It encodes CSAIGGFSQQDIQYF.

The chain couples TRBV20-1 to TRBJ2-7; D uncertain. In germline, CDR1 is DFQATT, CDR2 SNEGSKA (reference sequence). Trimming pared 1 base from V and 2 bases from J, leaving 9 bases between. The CDR3 is made up of 13 amino acids. The CDR3, as DNA: TGCAGTGCTAGAGTTCACCGAGCCTACGAGCAGTACTTC. Protein product: CSARVHRAYEQYF.

The CDR3 loop reads CASRRTRSNQPQHF. DNA for the CDR3: TGTGCCAGCCGAAGGACTCGAAGCAATCAGCCCCAGCATTTT. The V call is TRBV5-8, the J call TRBJ1-5; D gene uncertain. CDR3 size: 14 residues. V lost 7 bases, J lost 1 base, and 12 bases lay in between. The V gene's germline CDR1 is SGHTS and CDR2 YDEGEE.

This clonotype was counted ten times or more. The chain is built from TRBV9 and TRBJ2-3; a possible D gene is TRBD2 (5 bases). Between the trimmed V and J ends, which lost 0 bases and 0 bases, there was a span of 8 bases. The CDR3 is made up of 15 amino acids. Per germline, CDR1 SGDLS and CDR2 YYNGEE. CDR3 protein: CASSVVPGSTDTQYF. CDR3 sequence (DNA): TGTGCCAGCAGCGTAGTGCCGGGAAGCACAGATACGCAGTATTTT.

Ten or more counts support this clonotype. This sequence joins TRBV4-3 and TRBJ2-1; 12 bases match TRBD2. The germline V gene encodes CDR1 LGHNA and CDR2 YSLEER. Losses at the gene ends were 3 bases for V and 8 bases for J; bases not matched to a gene: 11. CDR3 length: 17 amino acids. The CDR3 region is CASSQVLTSGSLHEQFF. The DNA for the CDR3 is TGCGCCAGCAGCCAGGTCTTGACTAGCGGGAGCCTTCATGAGCAGTTCTTC.